This passage covers 15 T cell receptor beta chains from one sample sequenced in a study of regulatory T cells in long-lasting Graves disease. Relying on iRepertoire HTBI primers and Arm-PCR of CDR3 regions, the team built TCR beta libraries. Each CDR3 protein is one row after TCRdb ran MiXCR on the multiplex PCR reads. The sample shows about 540,000 distinct CDR3 sequences, approximately 13% of them seen only once. Time point in this sample: newly diagnosed GD, antithyroid drugs for less than 3 months. PBMC RNA served as the TCR library source. These same records also appear under a second study, on T cells in Graves' hyperthyroidism and ophthalmopathy.

The material sequenced was peripheral blood mononuclear cells (PBMCs), taken at new diagnosis, from a patient treated with antithyroid drugs. Every receptor here comes from a man aged 30 to 45 with Graves disease.

In this sample, this clonotype turned up many times. The chain recombines TRBV20-1 with TRBJ2-7; 8 bases line up with TRBD1. Germline assignment: CDR1 DFQATT and CDR2 SNEGSKA (reference sequence). This CDR3 contains 13 residues. Trimming took 6 bases from V and 6 from J; bases not matched to a gene: 10. The CDR3 is CSAARQGAFEQYF. CDR3 DNA: TGCAGTGCCGCACGGCAGGGGGCTTTCGAGCAGTACTTC.

This clonotype has just a few counts. The V call is TRBV5-4, the J call TRBJ2-3; 10 nucleotides line up with TRBD2. Trimming cost V 4 bases and J 1 base; bases outside gene matches: 6. The CDR3 totals 16 residues. CDR1 SGHNT and CDR2 YYREEE come from the germline V gene (reference sequence). In DNA, the CDR3 is TGTGCCAGCAGCGAGGCTAGCGGGAGTGGCACAGATACGCAGTATTTT. Encoded protein: CASSEASGSGTDTQYF. Full variable domain (rest looked up from reference TRBV5-4 and TRBJ2-3): ETGVTQSPTHLIKTRGQQVTLRCSSQSGHNTVSWYQQALGQGPQFIFQYYREEENGRGNFPPRFSGLQFPNYSSELNVNALELDDSALYLCASSEASGSGTDTQYFGPGTRLTVL.

The rearrangement links TRBV20-1 to TRBJ2-1; the match to TRBD1 covers 7 bases. J gave up 4 bases and V 2 bases, and 5 bases lay outside the gene matches. The CDR3 has 14 residues. CDR1 is DFQATT, CDR2 SNEGSKA, per germline (reference sequence). CDR3: CSARRDRVYNEQFF. CDR3 nucleotides: TGCAGTGCTAGACGGGACAGAGTTTACAATGAGCAGTTCTTC.

CDR3 sequence (DNA): TGTGCCTTCTCAGCGGACAATGAGCAGTTCTTC. It codes for CAFSADNEQFF. The chain uses TRBV10-3 and TRBJ2-1, with TRBD2 as a possible D gene (5 bases). This CDR3 is built from 11 residues. Germline CDR1 is ENHRY and CDR2 is SYGVKD. Trimming took off 11 bases at V and 5 bases at J, with 10 bases between the two ends.

The rearrangement uses TRBV29-1 and TRBJ2-3; D is ambiguous. V lost 5 bases and J lost 6, with 12 bases in between. Germline V gene sequence: CDR1 SQVTM, CDR2 ANQGSEA. The CDR3 spans 12 residues. The CDR3 nucleotides read TGCAGCGTTACAAGCCTAGGTGATACGCAGTATTTT. Amino acids: CSVTSLGDTQYF.

This clonotype was observed a handful of times. This chain links TRBV7-3 with TRBJ2-7; D not certain. V gave up 5 bases and J gave up 5 bases, with 13 bases separating them. Germline values: CDR1 SGHTA, CDR2 FQGTGA. CDR3 length: 13 amino acids. CDR3 amino acids: CASSPGLDHEQYF. CDR3 nucleotide sequence: TGTGCCAGCAGCCCGGGTCTAGACCACGAGCAGTACTTC. Full variable domain (missing parts from reference TRBV7-3 and TRBJ2-7): GAGVSQTPSNKVTEKGKYVELRCDPISGHTALYWYRQSLGQGPEFLIYFQGTGAADDSGLPNDRFFAVRPEGSVSTLKIQRTERGDSAVYLCASSPGLDHEQYFGPGTRLTVT.

This clonotype was counted many times. This chain links TRBV7-2 with TRBJ1-3; no clear D. This CDR3 has 12 amino acids. Trimming pared 5 bases from V and 10 bases from J, leaving 12 bases between. CDR1 is SGHTA, CDR2 FQGNSA, per germline. The CDR3 spells CASSVWPETIYF. The CDR3 region has the DNA TGTGCCAGCAGCGTCTGGCCGGAGACCATATATTTT.

This clonotype was recorded a few times. The chain employs TRBV27 and TRBJ2-5, with D perhaps matching TRBD2 (6 bases). Deletions cut 3 bases from V and 1 base from J, with 9 bases between. Germline V CDR1 and CDR2: MNHEY, SMNVEV (reference sequence). There are 14 residues in the CDR3. The CDR3: CASSLDYRQETQYF. CDR3 DNA: TGTGCCAGCAGTTTGGACTACCGCCAAGAGACCCAGTACTTC.

About this clonotype itself: A much larger clonotype is one base distant, so this may be a read error. V and J are TRBV6-1 and TRBJ2-7, with D perhaps matching TRBD1 (5 bases). Trimming pared 8 bases from V and 1 base from J, leaving 12 bases between. Germline V gene sequence: CDR1 MNHNS, CDR2 SASEGT. CDR3 length: 13 amino acids. CDR3 nucleotides: TGTGCCAGCCCCCAGGGTTATTCCTACGAGCAGTACTTC. This encodes CASPQGYSYEQYF.

This clonotype was observed many times. The chain recombines TRBV27 with TRBJ2-7; TRBD2 is a possible D gene (5 bases). V was cut by 5 bases and J by 7 bases, with 12 bases left in between. Germline CDR1 and CDR2: MNHEY and SMNVEV (reference sequence). This CDR3 has 12 residues. The CDR3 is CASSPGKVEQYF. CDR3 DNA sequence: TGTGCCAGCAGTCCCGGGAAGGTGGAGCAGTACTTC.

This clonotype was observed many times. The chain employs TRBV12-3 or TRBV12-4 and TRBJ2-1; 8 bases match TRBD2. The CDR3 runs 13 residues. V lost 5 bases to trimming and J lost 16 bases; unmatched junction nucleotides: 13. The CDR3 spells CASSPLRSGSSFF. The DNA of the CDR3 is TGTGCCAGCAGTCCCCTGAGGAGCGGGAGTAGCTTCTTC.

The chain employs TRBV11-2 and TRBJ2-2, with D uncertain. CDR1 is SGHAT, CDR2 FQNNGV, per germline. The V and J ends lost 0 bases and 3 bases respectively, with 5 bases between them. The CDR3 totals 14 residues. The CDR3 DNA reads as TGTGCCAGCAGCTTAGAACCGGACACCGGGGAGCTGTTTTTT. It codes for CASSLEPDTGELFF.

This clonotype was counted many times. CDR3 protein: CSVSADRTEAFF. The CDR3 coding sequence is TGCAGCGTCTCGGCAGACCGCACTGAAGCTTTCTTT. The chain recombines TRBV29-1 with TRBJ1-1; D unresolved. From germline, CDR1 is SQVTM and CDR2 ANQGSEA. Trimming took off 6 bases at V and 4 bases at J, with 12 bases between the two ends. The CDR3 extends over 12 amino acids. The full variable domain, completed using reference TRBV29-1 and TRBJ1-1, is SAVISQKPSRDICQRGTSLTIQCQVDSQVTMMFWYRQQPGQSLTLIATANQGSEATYESGFVIDKFPISRPNLTFSTLTVSNMSPEDSSIYLCSVSADRTEAFFGQGTRLTVV.

The chain joins TRBV14 to TRBJ1-2, with 7 bases lining up with TRBD1. J was trimmed by 4 bases and V by 4 bases; bases with no gene match: 9. Germline assignment: CDR1 SGHDN and CDR2 FVKESK. The CDR3 is made up of 15 amino acids. The CDR3 nucleotides are TGTGCCAGCAGCCTTGCCGGGGCAGGGGGCTATGGCTACACCTTC. It is translated as CASSLAGAGGYGYTF. Complete variable domain (other parts from reference TRBV14 and TRBJ1-2): EAGVTQFPSHSVIEKGQTVTLRCDPISGHDNLYWYRRVMGKEIKFLLHFVKESKQDESGMPNNRFLAERTGGTYSTLKVQPAELEDSGVYFCASSLAGAGGYGYTFGSGTRLTVV.

This clonotype was seen ten or more times. The chain recombines TRBV5-1 with TRBJ1-2; tentative D call: TRBD1 (6 bases). V was trimmed by 1 base and J by 6 bases, leaving 13 bases between them. This CDR3 spans 14 amino acids. CDR1 and CDR2 (germline): SGHRS, YFSETQ. Here the CDR3 DNA reads TGCGCCAGCAGCTTGAATCGGCAGGGGAATGGCTACACCTTC. Its translation is CASSLNRQGNGYTF.